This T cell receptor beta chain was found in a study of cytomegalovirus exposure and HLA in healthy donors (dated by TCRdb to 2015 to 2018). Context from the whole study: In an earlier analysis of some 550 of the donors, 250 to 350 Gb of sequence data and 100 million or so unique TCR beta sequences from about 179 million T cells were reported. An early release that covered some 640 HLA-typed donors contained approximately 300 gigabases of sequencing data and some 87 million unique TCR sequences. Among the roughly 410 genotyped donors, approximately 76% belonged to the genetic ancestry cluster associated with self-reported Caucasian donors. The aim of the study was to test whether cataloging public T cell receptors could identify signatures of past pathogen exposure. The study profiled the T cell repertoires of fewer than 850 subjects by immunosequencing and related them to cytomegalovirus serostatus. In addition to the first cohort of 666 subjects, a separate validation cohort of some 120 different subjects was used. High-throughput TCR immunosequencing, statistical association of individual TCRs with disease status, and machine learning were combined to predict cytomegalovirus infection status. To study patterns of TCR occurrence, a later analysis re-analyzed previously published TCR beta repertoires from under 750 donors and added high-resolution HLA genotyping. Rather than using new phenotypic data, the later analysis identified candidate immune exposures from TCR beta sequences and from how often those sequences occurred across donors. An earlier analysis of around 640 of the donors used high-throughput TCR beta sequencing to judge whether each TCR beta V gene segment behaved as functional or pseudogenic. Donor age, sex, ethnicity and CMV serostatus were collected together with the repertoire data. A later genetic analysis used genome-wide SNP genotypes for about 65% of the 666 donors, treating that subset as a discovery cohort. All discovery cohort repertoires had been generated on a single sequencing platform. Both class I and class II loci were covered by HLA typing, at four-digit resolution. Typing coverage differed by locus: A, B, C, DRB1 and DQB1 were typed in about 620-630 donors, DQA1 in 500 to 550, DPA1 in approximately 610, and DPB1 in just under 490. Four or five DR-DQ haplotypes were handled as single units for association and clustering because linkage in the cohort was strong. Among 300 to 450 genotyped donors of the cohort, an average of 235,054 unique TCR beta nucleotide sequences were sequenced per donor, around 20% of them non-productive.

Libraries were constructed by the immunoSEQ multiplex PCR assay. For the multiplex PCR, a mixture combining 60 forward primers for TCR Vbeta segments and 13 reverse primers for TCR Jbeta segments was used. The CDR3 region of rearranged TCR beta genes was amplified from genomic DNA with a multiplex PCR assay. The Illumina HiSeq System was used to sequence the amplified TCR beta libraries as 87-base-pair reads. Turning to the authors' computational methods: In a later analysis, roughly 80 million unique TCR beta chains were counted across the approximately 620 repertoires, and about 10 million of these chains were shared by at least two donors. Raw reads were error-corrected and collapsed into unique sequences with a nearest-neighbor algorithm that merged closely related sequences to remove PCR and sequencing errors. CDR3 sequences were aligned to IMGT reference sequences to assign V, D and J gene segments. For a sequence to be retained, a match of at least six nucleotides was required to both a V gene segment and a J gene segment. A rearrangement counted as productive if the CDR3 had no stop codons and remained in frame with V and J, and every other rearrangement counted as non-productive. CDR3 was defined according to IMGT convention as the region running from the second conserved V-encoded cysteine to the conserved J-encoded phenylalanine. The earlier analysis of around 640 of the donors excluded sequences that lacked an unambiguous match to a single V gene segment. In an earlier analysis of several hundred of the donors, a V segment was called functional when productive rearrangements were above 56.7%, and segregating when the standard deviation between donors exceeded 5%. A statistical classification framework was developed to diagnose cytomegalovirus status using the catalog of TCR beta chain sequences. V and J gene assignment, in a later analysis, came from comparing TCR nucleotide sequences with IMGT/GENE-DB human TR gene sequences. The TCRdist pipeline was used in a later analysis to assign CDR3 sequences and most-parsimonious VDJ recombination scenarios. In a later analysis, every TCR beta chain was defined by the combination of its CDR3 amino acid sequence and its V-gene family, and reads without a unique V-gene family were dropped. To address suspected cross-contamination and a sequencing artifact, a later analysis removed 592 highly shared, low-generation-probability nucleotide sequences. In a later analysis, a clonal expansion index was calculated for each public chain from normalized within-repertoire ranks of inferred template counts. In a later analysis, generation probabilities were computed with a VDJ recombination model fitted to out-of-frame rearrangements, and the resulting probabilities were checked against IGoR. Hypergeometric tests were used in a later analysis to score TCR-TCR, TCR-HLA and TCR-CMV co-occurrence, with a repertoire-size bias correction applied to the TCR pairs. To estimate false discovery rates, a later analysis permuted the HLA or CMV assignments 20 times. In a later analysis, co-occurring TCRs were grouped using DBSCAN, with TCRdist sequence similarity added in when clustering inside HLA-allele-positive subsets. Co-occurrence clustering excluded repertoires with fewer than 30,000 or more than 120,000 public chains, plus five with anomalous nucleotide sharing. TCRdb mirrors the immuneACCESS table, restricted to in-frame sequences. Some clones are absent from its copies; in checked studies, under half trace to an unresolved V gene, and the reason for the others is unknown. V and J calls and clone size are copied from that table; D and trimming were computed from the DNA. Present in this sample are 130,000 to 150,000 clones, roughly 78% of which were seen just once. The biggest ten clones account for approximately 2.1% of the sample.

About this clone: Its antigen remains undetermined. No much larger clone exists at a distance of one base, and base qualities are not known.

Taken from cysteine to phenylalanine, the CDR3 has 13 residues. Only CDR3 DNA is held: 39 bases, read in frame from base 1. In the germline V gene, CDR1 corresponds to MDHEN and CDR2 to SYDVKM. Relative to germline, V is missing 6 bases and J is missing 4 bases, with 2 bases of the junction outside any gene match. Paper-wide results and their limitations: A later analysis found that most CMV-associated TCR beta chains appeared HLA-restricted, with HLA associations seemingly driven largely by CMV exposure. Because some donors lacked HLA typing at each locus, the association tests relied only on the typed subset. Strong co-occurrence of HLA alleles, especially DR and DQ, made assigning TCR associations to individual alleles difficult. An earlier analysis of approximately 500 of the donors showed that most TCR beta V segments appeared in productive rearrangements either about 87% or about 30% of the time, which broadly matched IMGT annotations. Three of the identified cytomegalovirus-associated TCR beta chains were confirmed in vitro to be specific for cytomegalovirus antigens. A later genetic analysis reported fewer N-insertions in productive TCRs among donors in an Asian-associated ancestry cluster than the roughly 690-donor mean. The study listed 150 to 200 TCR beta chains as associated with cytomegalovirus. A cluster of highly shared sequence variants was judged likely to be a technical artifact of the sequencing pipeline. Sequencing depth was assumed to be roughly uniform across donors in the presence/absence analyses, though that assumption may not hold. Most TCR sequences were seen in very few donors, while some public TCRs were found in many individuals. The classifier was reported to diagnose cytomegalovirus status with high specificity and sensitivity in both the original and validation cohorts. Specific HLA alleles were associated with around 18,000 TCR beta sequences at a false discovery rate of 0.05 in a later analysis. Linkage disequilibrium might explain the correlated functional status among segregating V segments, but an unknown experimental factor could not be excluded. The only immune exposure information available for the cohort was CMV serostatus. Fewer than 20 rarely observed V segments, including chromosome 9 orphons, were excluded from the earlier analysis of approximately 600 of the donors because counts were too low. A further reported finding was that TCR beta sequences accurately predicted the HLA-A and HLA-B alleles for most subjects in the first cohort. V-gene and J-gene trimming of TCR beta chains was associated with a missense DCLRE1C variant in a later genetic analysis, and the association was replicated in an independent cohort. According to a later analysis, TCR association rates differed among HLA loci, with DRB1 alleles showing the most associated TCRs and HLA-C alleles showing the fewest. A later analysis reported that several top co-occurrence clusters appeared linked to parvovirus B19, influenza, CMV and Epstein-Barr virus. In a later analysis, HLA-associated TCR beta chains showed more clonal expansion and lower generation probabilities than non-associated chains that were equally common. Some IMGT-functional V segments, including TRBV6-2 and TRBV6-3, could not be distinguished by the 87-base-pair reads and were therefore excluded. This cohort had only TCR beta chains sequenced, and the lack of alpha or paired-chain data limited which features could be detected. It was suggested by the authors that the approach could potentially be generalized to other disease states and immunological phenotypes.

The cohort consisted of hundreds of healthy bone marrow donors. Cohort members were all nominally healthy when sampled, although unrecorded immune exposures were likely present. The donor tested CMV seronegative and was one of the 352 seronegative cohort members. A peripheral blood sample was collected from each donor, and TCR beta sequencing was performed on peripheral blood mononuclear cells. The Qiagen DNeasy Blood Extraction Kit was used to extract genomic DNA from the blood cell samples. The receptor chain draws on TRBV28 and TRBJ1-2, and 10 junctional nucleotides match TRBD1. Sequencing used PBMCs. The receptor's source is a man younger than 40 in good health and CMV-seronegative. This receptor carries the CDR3 CASSRDRGYGYTF. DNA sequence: TGTGCCAGCAGCCGGGACAGGGGCTATGGCTACACCTTC.